The T cell receptor beta chain described here comes from a study of CD8 T cells in ankylosing spondylitis. This clonotype showed up just a few times. MiXCR, applied by TCRdb to the 5' RACE reads, yields one record per CDR3 protein. The table shows roughly 25,000 distinct CDR3 sequences, with 17% occurring only once. Trimming took 2 bases from V and 4 from J; bases not matched to a gene: 3. Germline loops: CDR1 DFQATT, CDR2 SNEGSKA (reference sequence). The length of the CDR3 is 13 residues. Sequences were obtained from blood. The source is a male donor with ankylosing spondylitis or in good health (not recorded which). This chain joins TRBV20-1 and TRBJ2-3, with 7 bases aligning to TRBD1. DNA for the CDR3: TGCAGTGCTAGAATTACAGGGGCAGATACGCAGTATTTT. It yields the protein CSARITGADTQYF.